This T cell receptor beta chain was recovered during a study of blood T cell repertoires in COVID-19 (dated by TCRdb to 2020 to 2021). For context, the study as a whole: Samples from collaborators originated in the United States, Italy and Spain and spanned both the acute and convalescent phases of COVID-19. The prospective study material was composed of cDNA or gDNA derived from T cells, B-cell-depleted T cells, or PBMCs. The sample metadata nearly always contained a de-identified subject ID, COVID-19 status, age in years and sex. A freely available public database, intended as a resource for researchers studying the immune response to SARS-CoV-2, is where the repertoires were released. Deeply sampled blood TCRbeta repertoires from subjects exposed to, actively infected with, or recovered from COVID-19 were included in the dataset. Where HLA class I and class II types were available, the types were taken from metadata supplied by the sample provider, not from assay-based typing. The samples were drawn from the first 160 participants of the ongoing ImmuneRACE study and from under 1,500 subjects provided by 6 global collaborators. Findings and caveats that apply to the study as a whole: The quantity of clinical and demographic metadata differed by source and by participant and was supplied without curation.

Whole blood was collected in K2EDTA tubes by collaborating institutions according to the institutions' own protocols. For TCRbeta analysis, collaborators shipped samples in one of three forms: frozen whole blood, isolated PBMCs, or DNA extracted from either of those sample types. Clipping removes 2 bases from V and 8 bases from J, with 9 as the unmatched junction base count. CDR1 and CDR2 were assigned from the germline V gene as SGHTA and FQGNSA. Measured from the cysteine to the phenylalanine, the CDR3 is 16 residues long. Only CDR3 DNA remains: 48 bases, in frame from the first base. TCRbeta CDR3 regions were amplified from genomic DNA using the immunoSEQ Assay, a bias-controlled multiplex PCR. The authors' pipeline ran thus. The number of nucleated cells in each sample was estimated by amplification of reference gene primers within the assay. To quantify the absolute abundance of each unique TCRbeta CDR3 rearrangement, sequence reads were collapsed and filtered. For each sample, productive Simpson clonality was calculated as the square root of Simpson's diversity index over productive rearrangements. TCRdb took over this immuneACCESS table, retaining in-frame rearrangements with V and J assigned. Such tables are incomplete; in checked studies, under half of the missing clones stem from an unresolved V gene, and the remainder is unexplained. The V and J calls and clone size come from that table; D and trimming were worked out from the DNA. This sample comprises approximately 170,000 clones, 80% to 85% of them detected only once. Together, the top ten hold 2.6% of the sample.

About this clone itself: The clone's antigen remains unknown. Nothing much larger sits one base from this clone, and base qualities are not available.

Sequencing was carried out using peripheral blood. This sequence originates from a human donor with acute or convalescent COVID-19. The donor label of this sample is uncertain. The rearrangement joined TRBV7-2 to TRBJ1-2; 12 middle bases align to TRBD1. The DNA sequence is TGTGCCAGCAGCTTAATACCGGGACAGGGGGCAAGAGGCTACACCTTC. Its product reads: CASSLIPGQGARGYTF.